A selection of T cell receptor beta chains follows, all from one sample in a study of blood T cells in healthy people across ages. MiXCR, applied by TCRdb to the 5' RACE reads, yields one record per CDR3 protein. The table shows nearly 1 million distinct CDR3 sequences, with roughly 50% occurring only once. The sample comprised blood. The receptors here all came from a woman in her sixties or seventies in good health. Each CDR3 is given with its conserved first and last residue. A D gene is named only where the DNA matches it firmly. Size tells how often a clone was seen (once, few, many) or the class of an expanded clone, and some rows leave it out.

abundance	d_gene	v_gene	j_gene	CDR3aa	CDR3nt
.	.	TRBV2	TRBJ1-4	CASRQPNEKLFF	TGTGCCTCCAGACAGCCGAATGAAAAACTGTTTTTT
.	.	TRBV9	TRBJ2-3	CASSPLTRSTDTQYF	TGTGCCAGCAGCCCTTTGACACGAAGCACAGATACGCAGTATTTT
.	.	TRBV6-2/TRBV6-3	TRBJ2-3	CASSYGRSFSARTDTQYF	TGTGCCAGCAGTTACGGGAGGTCTTTCTCCGCAAGGACAGATACGCAGTATTTT
.	TRBD1	TRBV29-1	TRBJ2-5	CSVGDRGGETQYF	TGCAGCGTTGGGGACAGGGGTGGAGAGACCCAGTACTTC
once	.	TRBV6-1	TRBJ2-1	CASSEAGVYNEQFF	TGTGCCAGCAGTGAAGCAGGGGTTTACAATGAGCAGTTCTTC
few	TRBD1	TRBV27	TRBJ2-7	CASSPQGQYEQYF	TGTGCCAGCAGCCCACAGGGGCAGTACGAGCAGTACTTC
.	.	TRBV7-2	TRBJ2-3	CASSKRSSTDTQYF	TGTGCCAGCAGTAAGCGGAGTAGCACAGATACGCAGTATTTT
.	.	TRBV29-1	TRBJ2-3	CSVEVLSSTDTQYF	TGCAGCGTTGAGGTCCTTTCTAGCACAGATACGCAGTATTTT
.	.	TRBV7-2	TRBJ1-2	CASSSRTNRVYGYTF	TGTGCCAGCAGCTCCCGAACTAACAGGGTTTATGGCTACACCTTC
.	.	TRBV29-1	TRBJ1-1	CSARTSGNTEAFF	TGCAGCGCTCGGACATCGGGGAACACTGAAGCTTTCTTT
.	TRBD2	TRBV28	TRBJ2-5	CASSLVTASGDEETQYF	TGTGCCAGCAGTTTGGTCACGGCTAGCGGGGACGAAGAGACCCAGTACTTC
few	.	TRBV6-2/TRBV6-3	TRBJ2-7	CASSLGLRGHEQYF	TGTGCCAGCAGCTTGGGACTGAGGGGCCACGAGCAGTACTTC
.	.	TRBV3-1	TRBJ2-7	CASSQVARGEQYF	TGTGCCAGCAGCCAAGTGGCCAGAGGCGAGCAGTACTTC
.	TRBD2	TRBV4-2	TRBJ2-4	CASSQVGGLTSGSAKNIQYF	TGTGCCAGCAGCCAAGTAGGCGGTTTGACTAGCGGGAGCGCCAAAAACATTCAGTACTTC
many	TRBD2	TRBV20-1	TRBJ2-7	CSAPLPASGSYEQYF	TGCAGTGCCCCCCTCCCCGCTAGCGGGAGCTACGAGCAGTACTTC
.	.	TRBV13	TRBJ2-5	CASSPRLGSETQYF	TGTGCCAGCAGCCCACGGCTCGGATCTGAGACCCAGTACTTC
few	.	TRBV28	TRBJ1-1	CASSLGPEAFF	TGTGCCAGCAGTTTAGGGCCTGAAGCTTTCTTT
few	TRBD2	TRBV2	TRBJ2-7	CASSEPSLSTSGHSYEQYF	TGTGCCAGCAGTGAACCCAGCCTTAGTACTAGCGGTCACTCCTACGAGCAGTACTTC
many	.	TRBV10-1	TRBJ2-7	CASSEGVYEQYF	TGCGCCAGCAGTGAGGGCGTCTACGAGCAGTACTTC
.	.	TRBV18	TRBJ2-3	CASSPVQSGDTQYF	TGTGCCAGCTCACCGGTACAGAGCGGGGATACGCAGTATTTT
.	TRBD1	TRBV7-3	TRBJ1-1	CASSSSGGVNTEAFF	TGTGCCAGCAGCTCATCAGGGGGCGTGAACACTGAAGCTTTCTTT
.	TRBD1	TRBV5-1	TRBJ1-2	CASRINTGVYGYTF	TGCGCCAGCCGTATCAATACAGGGGTCTATGGCTACACCTTC
.	.	TRBV12-3/TRBV12-4	TRBJ2-7	CASRGTGRYNEQYF	TGTGCCAGCAGAGGGACCGGTCGGTACAATGAGCAGTACTTC
few	TRBD2	TRBV29-1	TRBJ2-5	CSVGTSGTQETQYF	TGCAGCGTTGGTACTAGCGGAACTCAAGAGACCCAGTACTTC
.	.	TRBV7-9	TRBJ2-1	CASSPQISEQFF	TGTGCCAGCAGCCCCCAGATAAGTGAGCAGTTCTTC
.	.	TRBV7-9	TRBJ1-2	CASSPMGGAWAGRKDYGYTF	TGTGCCAGCAGCCCTATGGGGGGGGCTTGGGCAGGGCGGAAGGACTATGGCTACACCTTC
.	.	TRBV2	TRBJ2-1	CASSGLVGPYNEQFF	TGTGCCAGCAGTGGCCTTGTGGGGCCATACAATGAGCAGTTCTTC
once	TRBD1	TRBV11-2	TRBJ2-4	CASSPTGLMNIQYF	TGTGCCAGCAGCCCGACAGGGTTGATGAACATTCAGTACTTC
once	.	TRBV20-1	TRBJ2-5	CSAGNRPKVETQYF	TGCAGTGCCGGAAACCGTCCGAAGGTGGAGACCCAGTACTTC
few	.	TRBV5-1	TRBJ2-7	CASSFAPGDPYEQYF	TGCGCCAGCAGCTTCGCGCCAGGGGATCCGTACGAGCAGTACTTC
many	TRBD2	TRBV29-1	TRBJ2-1	CSAGLAGFYEQFF	TGCAGCGCTGGACTAGCGGGATTTTATGAGCAGTTCTTC
.	.	TRBV15	TRBJ1-2	CATSRVEGGGYTF	TGTGCCACCAGCAGAGTTGAGGGGGGTGGCTACACCTTC
.	TRBD1	TRBV12-3/TRBV12-4	TRBJ1-2	CASSRTGGRLNYGYTF	TGTGCCAGCAGTAGAACAGGGGGCCGACTAAACTATGGCTACACCTTC
few	.	TRBV4-1	TRBJ2-1	CASSQGAIGGHPYNEQFF	TGCGCCAGCAGCCAAGGCGCTATAGGGGGGCACCCCTACAATGAGCAGTTCTTC
.	TRBD2	TRBV20-1	TRBJ2-5	CSARQGLKETQYF	TGCAGTGCTAGACAGGGACTAAAAGAGACCCAGTACTTC
.	.	TRBV7-8	TRBJ2-7	CASSWAVSEQYF	TGTGCCAGCAGCTGGGCGGTGAGCGAGCAGTACTTC
few	.	TRBV7-9	TRBJ2-1	CASTWTANNEQFF	TGTGCCAGCACTTGGACCGCTAACAATGAGCAGTTCTTC
few	.	TRBV7-2	TRBJ2-3	CASSLGVSVDTQYF	TGTGCCAGCAGCTTAGGCGTCAGCGTTGATACGCAGTATTTT
.	TRBD2	TRBV4-1	TRBJ2-5	CASSQDGTSGGETQYF	TGCGCCAGCAGCCAAGACGGTACGAGCGGGGGAGAGACCCAGTACTTC
.	.	TRBV24-1	TRBJ2-5	CATSDSPTGVETQYF	TGTGCCACCAGTGACAGTCCAACCGGAGTGGAGACCCAGTACTTC
.	.	TRBV18	TRBJ2-7	CASSPPEHYEQYF	TGTGCCAGCTCACCACCAGAGCACTACGAGCAGTACTTC
few	.	TRBV10-3	TRBJ2-1	CAILGAASSYNEQFF	TGTGCCATCCTTGGGGCTGCAAGCTCCTACAATGAGCAGTTCTTC